Listed here are 21 T cell receptor beta chains from one sample, sequenced in a study of PD-1 blockade in classical Hodgkin lymphoma (dated by TCRdb to the early 2020s). What the time point label conveys for this sample: cycle 4 day 1 (C4D1), after less than 7 weeks of nivolumab. Every trial patient had relapsed following autologous stem cell transplantation, and prior brentuximab vedotin exposure was what differed among cohorts A, B and C. The protocol used for the library was the immunoSEQ multiplex PCR assay. TCRdb retrieved this table from immuneACCESS and kept in-frame rearrangements only. Not all clones are present; in checked studies, unresolved V genes account for under half, and no reason is known for the remainder. The sample table lists 50,000 to 65,000 clones, 90% to 95% of them with a count of one. The ten top clones hold 8% of the sample. The sequencing here drew on peripheral blood mononuclear cells (PBMCs), taken before the fourth cycle of nivolumab. These receptors were obtained from a human donor with classical Hodgkin lymphoma.

The V gene is TRBV28, the J gene TRBJ1-2, with no clear D. The germline V gene encodes CDR1 MDHEN and CDR2 SYDVKM. V was clipped by 4 bases and J by 11 bases, with 14 bases between them. The CDR3 extends over 12 amino acids. The CDR3 DNA reads as TGTGCCAGCAGTTCACCCCCTAAGATATACACCTTC. Its translation is CASSSPPKIYTF.

V and J are TRBV7-2 and TRBJ1-2, with D perhaps matching TRBD1 (6 bases). The CDR3 is 14 residues long. CDR1 is SGHTA and CDR2 is FQGNSA in the germline V gene. The V end was cut by 3 bases, the J end by 12 bases, with 20 bases between. The CDR3: CASSLTGTPARHTF. In DNA form, the CDR3 reads TGTGCCAGCAGCTTGACCGGGACACCCGCCCGCCACACCTTC.

This clone has just a few counts. The V gene is TRBV18, the J gene TRBJ1-5; D not certain. V was pared by 1 base and J by 0 bases, with 7 bases between. This CDR3 spans 15 amino acids. Per germline, CDR1 KGHSH and CDR2 LQKENI. The CDR3 region is CASSPLGYSNQPQHF. The CDR3, as DNA: TGTGCCAGCTCACCACTCGGGTATAGCAATCAGCCCCAGCATTTT.

This chain joins TRBV14 and TRBJ1-2; D is possibly TRBD1 (6 bases). The CDR3 contains 15 residues. Trimming took off 2 bases at V and 5 bases at J, with 15 bases between the two ends. Germline V gene data show CDR1 as SGHDN and CDR2 as FVKESK. CDR3 coding DNA: TGTGCCAGCAGCCAAAGCCGGACAGCCCCATATGGCTACACCTTC. Protein product: CASSQSRTAPYGYTF.

The chain recombines TRBV6-5 with TRBJ1-5, with D unresolved. The length of the CDR3 is 13 residues. V lost 8 bases and J lost 4, with 12 bases in between. CDR1 is MNHEY, CDR2 SVGAGI, per germline. CDR3 nucleotide sequence: TGTGCCAGCCGACTGAGCTCAAATCAGCCCCAGCATTTT. As protein: CASRLSSNQPQHF.

This clone was picked up one time. The chain couples TRBV6-1 to TRBJ2-3; unclear D gene. Per germline, CDR1 MNHNS and CDR2 SASEGT. V dropped 3 bases and J dropped 3 bases, with 7 bases sitting between them. This CDR3 is 13 amino acids long. CDR3 region: CASSETITDTQYF. CDR3 DNA: TGTGCCAGCAGTGAGACGATAACAGATACGCAGTATTTT.

This chain uses TRBV5-1 with TRBJ1-5; 7 nucleotides match TRBD1. The germline CDR1 and CDR2 sequences are SGHRS and YFSETQ. The CDR3 is 15 amino acids. J gave up 3 bases and V 4 bases, and 7 bases lay outside the gene matches. The CDR3: CASSATGANNQPQHF. CDR3 nucleotides: TGCGCCAGCAGCGCAACAGGGGCGAACAATCAGCCCCAGCATTTT.

V usage is TRBV5-4 and J usage is TRBJ1-4; TRBD1 matches at 7 bases. The CDR3 sequence is 14 residues long. CDR1 and CDR2 from the germline V gene are SGHNT and YYREEE (reference sequence). V was pared by 2 bases and J by 5 bases, with 3 bases of the junction left unmatched. CDR3 sequence reads: CASSLQGRNEKLFF. The DNA of the CDR3 is TGTGCCAGCAGCTTACAGGGGAGAAATGAAAAACTGTTTTTT. Using reference TRBV5-4 and TRBJ1-4 for the parts outside the CDR3, the full variable domain is ETGVTQSPTHLIKTRGQQVTLRCSSQSGHNTVSWYQQALGQGPQFIFQYYREEENGRGNFPPRFSGLQFPNYSSELNVNALELDDSALYLCASSLQGRNEKLFFGSGTQLSVL.

The chain uses TRBV6-5 and TRBJ2-7; 8 bases match TRBD2. The CDR3 runs 16 residues. Germline V gives CDR1 MNHEY, CDR2 SVGAGI. V dropped 0 bases and J dropped 6; count of bases not matched to a gene: 10. CDR3 in amino acids: CASSYSRGGSVVEQYF. The CDR3 region has the DNA TGTGCCAGCAGTTACTCTCGGGGGGGGTCGGTGGTCGAGCAGTACTTC.

The rearrangement uses TRBV5-1 and TRBJ2-7, with D possibly matching TRBD2 (5 bases). V dropped 0 bases and J dropped 2 bases, with 12 bases sitting between them. Germline CDR1 reads SGHRS; CDR2 reads YFSETQ. This CDR3 is 15 amino acids long. CDR3 in DNA: TGCGCCAGCAGCTTGGCGGGGAACCCAGCCTACGAGCAGTACTTC. It yields the protein CASSLAGNPAYEQYF.

The chain carries TRBV5-1 and TRBJ2-1, with D maybe TRBD1 (5 bases). Trimming removed 0 bases at V and 0 bases at J, with 7 bases between. The length of the CDR3 is 15 residues. In germline, CDR1 is SGHRS, CDR2 YFSETQ. The CDR3 region has the DNA TGCGCCAGCAGCTTGGAAGGGGACTCCTACAATGAGCAGTTCTTC. Protein sequence: CASSLEGDSYNEQFF.

This chain joins TRBV7-2 and TRBJ2-4; no definite D call. V gave up 4 bases and J gave up 8 bases, with 15 bases separating them. CDR1 SGHTA and CDR2 FQGNSA come from the germline V gene. This CDR3 is 14 amino acids long. The CDR3 spells CASSSGTGMDIQYF. The CDR3, as DNA: TGTGCCAGCAGCTCGGGCACCGGAATGGACATTCAGTACTTC.

For the CDR3, the DNA is TGTGCCAGCAGCCAACTAGCGGGGGCGCGGGATGAGCAGTTCTTC. It specifies CASSQLAGARDEQFF. This chain joins TRBV7-9 and TRBJ2-1; TRBD2 matches at 11 bases. V was clipped by 5 bases and J by 8 bases; unmatched bases: 8. This CDR3 spans 15 amino acids. In germline, CDR1 is SEHNR, CDR2 FQNEAQ (reference sequence).

The chain combines TRBV11-2 with TRBJ1-2, with D possibly TRBD1 on 6 matching bases. V gave up 5 bases and J gave up 4 bases, with 20 bases separating them. The CDR3 contains 16 residues. CDR1 and CDR2 from the germline V gene are SGHAT and FQNNGV. The CDR3 is CASSKNIDRRFYGYTF. The DNA of the CDR3 is TGTGCCAGCAGCAAAAATATTGACAGGAGATTCTATGGCTACACCTTC.

The chain combines TRBV6-1 with TRBJ2-5; 9 bases agree with TRBD2. With 6 bases clipped from V and 14 bases from J, the junction kept 19 bases outside the gene matches. CDR1 and CDR2 from the germline V gene are MNHNS and SASEGT. The CDR3 is made up of 15 amino acids. The CDR3 here is CASSQSPLAGGDDYF. CDR3 in DNA: TGTGCCAGCAGCCAAAGCCCTTTGGCGGGAGGGGACGACTACTTC.

V and J are TRBV4-1 and TRBJ1-1, with D tentatively TRBD1 (5 bases). CDR3 length: 13 residues. The germline gives CDR1 MGHRA, CDR2 YSYEKL. Between the trimmed V and J ends, which lost 2 bases and 6 bases, there was a span of 10 bases. This CDR3 is CASSQRGGAEAFF. CDR3 in DNA: TGCGCCAGCAGCCAAAGGGGCGGGGCTGAAGCTTTCTTT.

The chain uses TRBV28 and TRBJ2-3, with a possible D match to TRBD1 (5 bases). The length of the CDR3 is 16 residues. Trimming cost V 3 bases and J 0 bases, with 13 bases left between them. CDR1 MDHEN and CDR2 SYDVKM come from the germline V gene. The CDR3 sequence: CASSFPQTVSTDTQYF. DNA of the CDR3: TGTGCCAGCAGTTTTCCCCAGACAGTTAGCACAGATACGCAGTATTTT.

J is TRBJ1-6 and V is TRBV9; no definite D call. The CDR3 runs 12 residues. Germline V gives CDR1 SGDLS, CDR2 YYNGEE. Trimming removed 3 bases at V and 10 bases at J, with 8 bases between. CDR3 loop: CASSGGVSPLHF. The CDR3 DNA follows: TGTGCCAGCAGCGGGGGAGTCTCACCCCTCCACTTT.

The chain is built from TRBV2 and TRBJ2-3, with 10 bases matching TRBD2. This CDR3 has 16 amino acids. The V gene end was trimmed by 6 bases and the J gene end by 2 bases; junction bases not matched to a gene: 8. Germline CDR1 SNHLY, CDR2 FYNNEI. The DNA of the CDR3 is TGTGCCAGCAGGGGGAGACTAGCGGGCCTCACAGATACGCAGTATTTT. Translation gives CASRGRLAGLTDTQYF.

V is TRBV6-5 and J is TRBJ2-7; the match to TRBD1 covers 7 bases. The CDR3 spans 13 residues. CDR1 is MNHEY and CDR2 is SVGAGI in the germline V gene. The V and J ends lost 4 bases and 2 bases, in that order; junction bases with no gene match: 2. In DNA form, the CDR3 reads TGTGCCAGCAGTTCGACAGGGCCCTACGAGCAGTACTTC. Translating gives CASSSTGPYEQYF.

CDR3 sequence reads: CASRPGRIYLNKYGYTF. CDR3 nucleotides: TGTGCCAGCAGACCGGGGCGAATCTATCTTAATAAGTACGGCTACACCTTC. The genes are TRBV27 and TRBJ1-2, with D possibly being TRBD1 (5 bases). Deletions cut 6 bases from V and 8 bases from J, with 28 bases between. Germline CDR1 MNHEY, CDR2 SMNVEV (reference sequence). CDR3 size: 17 residues.